A selection of T cell receptor beta chains follows, all from one sample in a study of cytomegalovirus exposure and HLA in healthy donors. Here immunoSEQ multiplex PCR was the method, and the copy in TCRdb shows in-frame clones only, minus some. The repertoire includes some 220,000 clones, about 89% of them detected once, and roughly 1% sits in the top ten. Sample: PBMCs. These receptors were taken from a woman between 18 and 29 years old in good health and CMV-seronegative. Each CDR3 is given with its conserved first and last residue. The order of the fields is V gene, clone size, D gene, J gene, CDR3 DNA, CDR3 protein. The D gene is left open where the match is weak. The size entry is marked missing in some rows and otherwise reads once, few, many or a size class.

TRBV13,once,TRBD2,TRBJ2-1,TGTGCCAGCAGCTTAGGGGCCTCAACTAGCGGCTTTACAATGAGGCAGTTCTTC,CASSLGASTSGFTMRQFF
TRBV9,once,-,TRBJ2-7,TGTGCCAGCAGCCAGACTAGTCTGTGGGACGAGCAGTACTTC,CASSQTSLWDEQYF
TRBV4-3,-,TRBD2,TRBJ2-3,TGCGCCAGCAGCCAAGGAGGGGCTTGGCGGGGGAGCACAGATACGCAGTATTTT,CASSQGGAWRGSTDTQYF
TRBV5-1,-,-,TRBJ2-1,TGCGCCAGCAGCTTGGGTTTCGACAATGAGCAGTTCTTC,CASSLGFDNEQFF
TRBV7-9,-,-,TRBJ2-1,TGTGCCAGCAGCAAGACTTCCTACAATGAGCAGTTCTTC,CASSKTSYNEQFF
TRBV19,-,TRBD1,TRBJ1-2,TGTGCCAGCTACACAGGGGGTAACTATGGCTACACCTTC,CASYTGGNYGYTF
TRBV27,few,TRBD1,TRBJ2-5,TGTGCCAGCAGTAACAGGGGGAGAGAGACCCAGTACTTC,CASSNRGRETQYF
TRBV6-5,-,TRBD2,TRBJ2-7,TGTGCCAGCAGTCCGGGGGGGGGCTCTATGGACGAGCAGTACTTC,CASSPGGGSMDEQYF
TRBV27,-,TRBD1,TRBJ1-2,TGTGCCAGCAGTTTATCGGACAGGGGTGCCAACTATGGCTACACCTTC,CASSLSDRGANYGYTF
TRBV6-6,-,TRBD2,TRBJ2-3,TGTGCCAGCAGAAGAGCGGGGAACACAGATACGCAGTATTTT,CASRRAGNTDTQYF
TRBV19,-,TRBD1,TRBJ1-1,TGTGCCAGTAGTAGGGACAGTAACACTGAAGCTTTCTTT,CASSRDSNTEAFF
TRBV11-2,once,-,TRBJ1-2,TGTGCCAGCAGCTTTGCCAGAACTGGCTACACCTTC,CASSFARTGYTF
TRBV9,-,-,TRBJ2-7,TGTGCCGGCAGCTTACCAGGGCAATCCTACGAGCAGTACTTC,CAGSLPGQSYEQYF
TRBV2,-,-,TRBJ2-4,TGTGCCAGCAAAGGAGGACCTCTAGCCAAAAACATTCAGTACTTC,CASKGGPLAKNIQYF
TRBV5-1,-,TRBD1,TRBJ2-7,TGCGCCAGCAGCCAAACGACAGGGGGGGCCTACGAGCAGTACTTC,CASSQTTGGAYEQYF
TRBV13,-,TRBD1,TRBJ1-1,TGTGCCAGCAGCTCCGACAGGGGTTACACTGAAGCTTTCTTT,CASSSDRGYTEAFF
TRBV7-2,-,-,TRBJ1-2,TGTGCCAGCAGCGCGTACAGGGTAAACTATGGCTACACCTTC,CASSAYRVNYGYTF
TRBV19,-,-,TRBJ2-7,TGTGCCAGTAGTATACCCAGGGGTCACGAGCAGTACTTC,CASSIPRGHEQYF
TRBV5-1,-,TRBD1,TRBJ2-1,TGCGCCAGCAGCAGGACAGGGGGATTCAATGAGCAGTTCTTC,CASSRTGGFNEQFF
TRBV6-4,-,-,TRBJ1-1,TGTGCCAGCAGTATCCTTCCGGGACAAACTGAAGCTTTCTTT,CASSILPGQTEAFF
TRBV4-1,-,TRBD1,TRBJ1-1,TGCGCCAGCAGCCGTATGGGACAGGGTGCCACTGAAGCTTTCTTT,CASSRMGQGATEAFF
TRBV19,-,-,TRBJ2-3,TGTGCCAGTAGTATAACAGGCAGGGTCACAGATACGCAGTATTTT,CASSITGRVTDTQYF
TRBV7-8,-,TRBD2,TRBJ2-1,TGTGCCAGCAGCCTCGGAAGTCTAGCGGGGGGAGGTGATGAGCAGTTCTTC,CASSLGSLAGGGDEQFF
TRBV11-2,-,-,TRBJ1-2,TGTGCCAGCAGCATGCAGTCCTATGGCTACACCTTC,CASSMQSYGYTF
TRBV19,few,TRBD1,TRBJ2-2,TGTGCCAGTAGTATCCAGGGGGCGGACACCGGGGAGCTGTTTTTT,CASSIQGADTGELFF
TRBV18,-,-,TRBJ2-7,TGTGCCAGCTCACCACCCGACAGGCTACACGAGCAGTACTTC,CASSPPDRLHEQYF
TRBV7-8,-,-,TRBJ2-1,TGTGCCAGCAGCCTAACTAGCTGGTCCTACAATGAGCAGTTCTTC,CASSLTSWSYNEQFF
TRBV12-1,-,-,TRBJ2-5,TGTGCCAGCAGCTTTGCGGCTAGCGGGATCGGGGGAGAGACCCAGTACTTC,CASSFAASGIGGETQYF
TRBV6-1,-,-,TRBJ2-3,TGTGCCAGCAGGAGACCCCGCGGAGTTCCAGATACGCAGTATTTT,CASRRPRGVPDTQYF
TRBV10-3,-,TRBD2,TRBJ2-3,TGTGCCATCAGTGCGGCTAGCGGGAGGTTTGATACGCAGTATTTT,CAISAASGRFDTQYF
TRBV11-2,-,TRBD2,TRBJ2-7,TGTGCCAGCAGCTTTAGCGGGAGCTCCTACGAGCAGTACTTC,CASSFSGSSYEQYF
TRBV18,-,-,TRBJ1-2,TGTGCCAGCTCACCATGGCCAGGGCCTAACTATGGCTACACCTTC,CASSPWPGPNYGYTF
TRBV11-1,-,TRBD1,TRBJ2-3,TGTGCCAGCAGCTTGATGCAGGGGGCGAAGAACACAGATACGCAGTATTTT,CASSLMQGAKNTDTQYF
TRBV5-6,-,TRBD1,TRBJ2-7,TGTGCCAGCAGCTGGAGAGTTGCGGGACAGGACTTCTACGAGCAGTACTTC,CASSWRVAGQDFYEQYF
TRBV7-8,-,-,TRBJ1-1,TGTGCCAGCACCCTCGGCGGGGGAAACACTGAAGCTTTCTTT,CASTLGGGNTEAFF
TRBV11-3,-,-,TRBJ2-3,TGTGCCAGCAGCTTACCGGACTCCACAGATACGCAGTATTTT,CASSLPDSTDTQYF
TRBV4-1,-,-,TRBJ2-7,TGCGCCAGCAGCCAAGCCCAGGGTTACGAGCAGTACTTC,CASSQAQGYEQYF
TRBV6-1,-,-,TRBJ2-7,TGTGCCAGCAGGGAACAGGGGAGCGGGGTCGAGCAGTACTTC,CASREQGSGVEQYF
TRBV10-2,-,TRBD1,TRBJ2-7,TGCGCCAGTTCGAACAGGGGGCTCTACGAGCAGTACTTC,CASSNRGLYEQYF
TRBV2,-,TRBD2,TRBJ2-3,TGTGCCAGCAGTGAATGGGGACTAGACACAGATACGCAGTATTTT,CASSEWGLDTDTQYF
TRBV21-1,-,-,TRBJ2-7,TGTGCCAGCGAGGAACAGGGAAAGAACGAGCAGTACTTC,CASEEQGKNEQYF
TRBV5-4,-,-,TRBJ1-6,TGTGCCAGCAGCTTCGATAATTCACCCCTCCACTTT,CASSFDNSPLHF
TRBV18,-,-,TRBJ2-6,TGTGCCAGCTCACCAATCCCAGGGCCAGGGGCCAACGTCCTGACTTTC,CASSPIPGPGANVLTF
TRBV6-5,few,-,TRBJ1-1,TGTGCCAGCAGTGCCACGGAGGAGAACACTGAAGCTTTCTTT,CASSATEENTEAFF
TRBV4-3,once,-,TRBJ2-1,TGCGCCAGCAGCCAAGTGTTAGGCCAGGGCTCCTACAATGAGCAGTTCTTC,CASSQVLGQGSYNEQFF
TRBV4-3,-,TRBD2,TRBJ2-3,TGCGCCAGCAGCCAAGAAGTCCAGCTAGCGGGACGTATAGATACGCAGTATTTT,CASSQEVQLAGRIDTQYF
TRBV5-1,-,-,TRBJ2-7,TGCGCCAGCGGCCCCCCAGCGTTCGTGCAGACCTACGAGCAGTACTTC,CASGPPAFVQTYEQYF
TRBV4-3,once,TRBD1,TRBJ1-4,TGCGCCAGCAGCCATGCGGACAGGCTGAATGAAAAACTGTTTTTT,CASSHADRLNEKLFF
TRBV10-2,-,-,TRBJ1-4,TGCGCCAGCAGTGGGGGCTTGGGTGAAAAACTGTTTTTT,CASSGGLGEKLFF
TRBV7-9,-,TRBD2,TRBJ2-5,TGTGCCAGCAGCTTAGTGCGGGAGGGAGGAGAGACCCAGTACTTC,CASSLVREGGETQYF
TRBV19,-,TRBD1,TRBJ2-1,TGTGCCAGTAGACAAAGGGGACAGTCAGTCAATGAGCAGTTCTTC,CASRQRGQSVNEQFF